The 24 T cell receptor beta chains presented below share a single source sample, sequenced in a study of T cells in Graves' hyperthyroidism and ophthalmopathy (dated by TCRdb to about 2019). Library construction relied on multiplex PCR. Sequencing instrument: Illumina HiSeq 2000. The TCR beta CDR3 regions were amplified from the RNA transcripts. For the first round of RT-PCR on the TCR CDR3, the HTBI primer set was used together with the Qiagen OneStep RT-PCR kit. The public reads were reanalyzed by TCRdb: fastp trimming at Q25, MiXCR alignment, in-frame beta chains only. Each entry merges the rows of one CDR3 protein and shows their most common DNA and genes. For this sample the table gives 490,000 or so distinct CDR3 sequences, of which 40% to 55% were detected only once. The ten largest clonotypes hold around 47% of the sample. Sequencing input: peripheral blood or thyroid tissue (not recorded which). All receptors come from an adult woman with Graves' disease, either hyperthyroidism or ophthalmopathy (not recorded which).

This sequence joins TRBV29-1 and TRBJ1-2, with D unresolved. The germline gives CDR1 SQVTM, CDR2 ANQGSEA. Trimming pared 8 bases from V and 4 bases from J, leaving 17 bases between. This CDR3 contains 13 residues. The CDR3 nucleotides read TGCAGCTTGGCCGGGATAGGCGCCTATGGCTACACCTTC. Amino acid sequence: CSLAGIGAYGYTF.

Concerning this clonotype itself: The CDR3 ends on some other residue instead of the conserved phenylalanine or tryptophan, so this is likely a read error. V is TRBV19 and J is TRBJ2-7; D is unclear. V lost 3 bases, J lost 6 bases, and 12 bases lay in between. The CDR3 is 13 residues long. The germline V gene has CDR1 LNHDA and CDR2 SQIVND (reference sequence). CDR3 protein: CASSILEESEQYL. CDR3 in DNA: TGTGCCAGTAGTATTCTAGAAGAAAGCGAGCAGTACCTC.

The chain couples TRBV20-1 to TRBJ1-2; D may be TRBD1 (5 bases). With 3 bases removed from V and 6 bases from J, the gap between germline ends came to 14 bases. Germline V gives CDR1 DFQATT, CDR2 SNEGSKA (reference sequence). The CDR3 length is 13 residues. The CDR3 is CSARGSGDDGYTF. The CDR3 bases are TGCAGTGCTAGGGGCTCCGGGGACGATGGCTACACCTTC.

The CDR3 here is CASSLGAGKTQYF. The CDR3 DNA is TGTGCCAGCAGCCTCGGAGCGGGGAAGACCCAGTACTTC. The V call is TRBV7-2, the J call TRBJ2-5; 7 bases map to TRBD2. The V and J ends lost 5 bases and 6 bases, in that order; junction bases with no gene match: 6. The CDR3 has 13 residues. Looked up from germline, CDR1 is SGHTA and CDR2 is FQGNSA.

The chain uses TRBV15 and TRBJ2-5; D not certain. Trimming pared 0 bases from V and 2 bases from J, leaving 10 bases between. CDR3 length: 15 residues. CDR1 is LNHNV and CDR2 is YYDKDF in the germline V gene (reference sequence). The CDR3, as DNA: TGTGCCACCAGCAGAGATAGCAGCTCTCAAGAGACCCAGTACTTC. Its translation: CATSRDSSSQETQYF.

This chain's CDR3 is CASSLTFGKNYGYTF. DNA for the CDR3: TGTGCCAGCAGCTTGACCTTCGGGAAGAACTATGGCTACACCTTC. The chain carries TRBV7-9 and TRBJ1-2; no clear D gene. This CDR3 comprises 15 residues. V was clipped by 3 bases and J by 2 bases, with 13 bases between them. CDR1 SEHNR and CDR2 FQNEAQ come from the germline V gene (reference sequence).

The chain combines TRBV12-3 or TRBV12-4 with TRBJ1-5; possibly TRBD1 for D (5 bases). Trimming removed 6 bases at V and 3 bases at J, with 9 bases between. This CDR3 is built from 13 residues. The CDR3 reads CASSRDANQPQHF. Here the CDR3 DNA reads TGTGCCAGCAGCCGGGACGCCAATCAGCCCCAGCATTTT.

This clonotype has ten or more counts. This chain uses TRBV20-1 with TRBJ2-7, with TRBD2 as a possible D gene (6 bases). Germline CDR1 and CDR2: DFQATT and SNEGSKA (reference sequence). This CDR3 has 16 amino acids. Trimming took 2 bases from V and 0 from J, leaving 17 bases between them. CDR3 region: CSARPSRGRSSYEQYF. The DNA of the CDR3 is TGCAGTGCTAGACCAAGCAGAGGGAGGAGCTCCTACGAGCAGTACTTC.

This clonotype was detected a few times. The V call is TRBV24-1, the J call TRBJ1-2; TRBD1 might be the D (6 bases). V was shortened by 3 bases and J by 2 bases, with 9 bases between the two germline ends. Germline CDR1 is KGHDR and CDR2 is SFDVKD. The CDR3 is made up of 14 amino acids. The CDR3 sequence: CATSDLDRNYGYTF. The DNA of the CDR3 is TGTGCCACCAGTGATCTTGACAGGAACTATGGCTACACCTTC.

V usage is TRBV2 and J usage is TRBJ2-5; 7 bases fit TRBD2. CDR1 and CDR2 (germline): SNHLY, FYNNEI. CDR3 length: 14 amino acids. Trimming at V came to 6 bases and at J to 5 bases, leaving 9 bases not matched to a gene. CDR3 coding DNA: TGTGCCAGCAGGAGCGGGGACTCCTACGAGACCCAGTACTTC. This encodes CASRSGDSYETQYF.

This chain links TRBV20-1 with TRBJ2-5, with D possibly matching TRBD2 (5 bases). V was clipped by 6 bases and J by 5 bases, with 19 bases between them. The CDR3 totals 14 residues. Germline CDR1 reads DFQATT; CDR2 reads SNEGSKA (reference sequence). The CDR3 nucleotides read TGCAGTGCAACCTCCCCCGGGGTAGGGGAGACCCAGTACTTC. It specifies CSATSPGVGETQYF.

The rearrangement links TRBV9 to TRBJ1-4; D is perhaps TRBD1 (6 bases). V was trimmed by 0 bases and J by 8 bases, leaving 11 bases between them. CDR3 length: 14 residues. Germline-derived CDR1 and CDR2 are SGDLS and YYNGEE. CDR3 nucleotides: TGTGCCAGCAGCGTAGAGGGGCAGGGGGAAAAACTGTTTTTT. Translation: CASSVEGQGEKLFF.

This clonotype has only one observation. The chain employs TRBV7-2 and TRBJ2-5; 15 bases are shared with TRBD2. CDR1 and CDR2 (germline): SGHTA, FQGNSA. Trimming removed 6 bases from V and 7 bases from J; junction bases left unmatched: 9. This CDR3 region has 16 residues. The CDR3 bases are TGTGCCAGCAGTCTTGGACTAGCGGGGGGGCTATGGACCCAGTACTTC. This translates into CASSLGLAGGLWTQYF.

This chain links TRBV2 with TRBJ2-2; 8 bases align to TRBD1. This CDR3 is 14 amino acids long. Germline trimming cut 8 bases from V and 0 bases from J; bases unmatched to any gene: 2. The germline gives CDR1 SNHLY, CDR2 FYNNEI. CDR3 in amino acids: CASQDRANTGELFF. CDR3 bases: TGTGCCAGCCAGGACAGGGCGAACACCGGGGAGCTGTTTTTT.

This clonotype was recorded at least ten times. This chain joins TRBV14 and TRBJ1-5; possible D gene TRBD1, 6 bases. Trimming pared 0 bases from V and 7 bases from J, leaving 19 bases between. Looked up from germline, CDR1 is SGHDN and CDR2 is FVKESK. This CDR3 comprises 17 residues. CDR3 in amino acids: CASSQEQWDTKIQPQHF. The CDR3 bases are TGTGCCAGCAGCCAAGAACAATGGGACACGAAAATACAGCCCCAGCATTTT. Drawing the rest from reference TRBV14 and TRBJ1-5, the complete variable domain is EAGVTQFPSHSVIEKGQTVTLRCDPISGHDNLYWYRRVMGKEIKFLLHFVKESKQDESGMPNNRFLAERTGGTYSTLKVQPAELEDSGVYFCASSQEQWDTKIQPQHFGDGTRLSIL.

CDR3 nucleotides: TGTGCCATCAGCCGGGGGGAGACGGAAGAGACCCAGTACTTC. This sequence encodes CAISRGETEETQYF. This sequence joins TRBV10-3 and TRBJ2-5; TRBD2 matches at 7 bases. Germline V lookup: CDR1 ENHRY, CDR2 SYGVKD. V lost 6 bases, J lost 3 bases, and 7 bases stayed unmatched. This CDR3 is 14 amino acids long.

This clonotype was detected a few times. J is TRBJ1-5 and V is TRBV7-6; D not certain. The V end lost 2 bases, the J end lost 6 bases, and 8 bases lay between the germline ends. Germline V CDR1 and CDR2: SGHVS, FNYEAQ. The CDR3 loop spans 13 amino acids. The CDR3 bases are TGTGCCAGCAGCTTAAGCTTATTTCAGCCCCAGCATTTT. Its protein is CASSLSLFQPQHF.

The rearrangement joins TRBV15 to TRBJ1-4; D remains unclear. Trimming took 5 bases from V and 5 from J, leaving 6 bases between them. The CDR3 has 12 amino acids. Germline CDR1 reads LNHNV; CDR2 reads YYDKDF (reference sequence). CDR3 bases: TGTGCCACCAGCCAAAGAAATGAAAAACTGTTTTTT. Its protein product is CATSQRNEKLFF.

This clonotype came up once. The conserved phenylalanine or tryptophan is not found at the CDR3 terminus, so this likely reflects a read error. Because the CDR3's place on the DNA is in doubt, the DNA is left out and the CDR3 is given as listed by TCRdb. The chain couples TRBV5-1 to TRBJ1-4; the table's D call, TRBD1, has no DNA check behind it. A total of 8 residues make up the CDR3, ends included. The germline V gene encodes CDR1 SGHRS and CDR2 YFSETQ. CDR3 sequence: CASSSQGI.

The rearrangement joins TRBV29-1 to TRBJ1-2, with TRBD1 matching over 8 bases. Germline V CDR1 and CDR2: SQVTM, ANQGSEA. The CDR3 consists of 15 residues. J gave up 0 bases and V 3 bases, and 6 bases lay outside the gene matches. CDR3 sequence reads: CSVEDRRGPNYGYTF. As DNA, the CDR3 is TGCAGCGTTGAGGACCGCAGGGGGCCTAACTATGGCTACACCTTC.

A few counts support this clonotype. The CDR3 sequence is CSVVLPTGVDGYTF. The CDR3 DNA reads TGCAGCGTTGTACTTCCGACAGGGGTGGATGGCTACACCTTC. V usage is TRBV29-1 and J usage is TRBJ1-2; 8 bases fit TRBD1. J was trimmed by 6 bases and V by 4 bases; bases with no gene match: 10. Per germline, CDR1 SQVTM and CDR2 ANQGSEA. The CDR3 is made up of 14 amino acids.

This clonotype appeared many times. The chain has TRBV19 and TRBJ1-4, with a weak D call TRBD1 (5 bases). The length of the CDR3 is 14 residues. Germline loops: CDR1 LNHDA, CDR2 SQIVND (reference sequence). V lost 3 bases to trimming and J lost 6 bases, with 11 bases between them. CDR3 region: CASSMGRDHEKLFF. CDR3 DNA: TGTGCCAGTAGTATGGGGCGCGACCATGAAAAACTGTTTTTT.

The sample holds a few counts of this clonotype. This rearrangement joins TRBV6-1 to TRBJ1-2; 7 bases match TRBD1. This CDR3 spans 17 amino acids. The germline V gene encodes CDR1 MNHNS and CDR2 SASEGT. The J segment lost 4 bases and the V segment lost 2 bases, leaving 13 bases of the junction unmatched. CDR3 sequence reads: CASSELAARQGGYGYTF. CDR3 nucleotide sequence: TGTGCCAGCAGTGAACTTGCAGCTCGACAGGGCGGCTATGGCTACACCTTC.

A few counts support this clonotype. The gene calls are TRBV5-5 and TRBJ1-2; TRBD1 might be the D (5 bases). The germline CDR1 and CDR2 sequences are SGHKS and YYEKEE (reference sequence). V lost 0 bases, J lost 0 bases, and 12 bases lay in between. CDR3 length: 16 residues. CDR3 DNA: TGTGCCAGCAGCTTGGCCTCGACAGCCCCTAACTATGGCTACACCTTC. Its protein product is CASSLASTAPNYGYTF. Drawing the rest from reference TRBV5-5 and TRBJ1-2, the complete variable domain is DAGVTQSPTHLIKTRGQQVTLRCSPISGHKSVSWYQQVLGQGPQFIFQYYEKEERGRGNFPDRFSARQFPNYSSELNVNALLLGDSALYLCASSLASTAPNYGYTFGSGTRLTVV.